This T cell receptor beta chain stems from a study of CD4 T cells in relation to SARS-CoV-2 and coronaviruses. Study-wide context: ViraFEST: approximately eleven-day antigen culture of PBMCs, then TCR beta CDR3 sequencing.

The assay was immunoSEQ multiplex PCR, and TCRdb's table has in-frame clones only and misses some. The table records some 20,000 clones, about 78% of them present only once. Note on this clone: As yet, its antigen is unknown.

Unexposed donor CD4+ T cells date from 2011-2018, before the COVID-19 pandemic. Isolation of CD4+ T cells took place after approximately 11 days in culture. Unexposed-donor CD4+ T cells were probed with SARS-CoV-2 S/N and four cold-coronavirus spikes, cells permitting. CDR3 size: 15 residues. Trimming took 6 bases from V and 3 from J, leaving 15 bases between them. The germline V gene encodes CDR1 MNHEY and CDR2 SVGAGI. Whole-study results and caveats: Around 60% of donors had memory CD4+ clonotypes crossrecognizing SARS-CoV-2 and common cold coronavirus spike. Monoreactive clones expanded significantly more to SARS-CoV-2 than crossreactive clones did.

The specimen was CD4+ T cells from PBMCs, cultured in vitro. The rearrangement links TRBV6-5 to TRBJ2-1; no clear D gene. This receptor was obtained from a human donor in good health. The CDR3 is CASRVIKTHYNEQFF. CDR3 nucleotide sequence: TGTGCCAGCAGAGTTATAAAGACGCACTACAATGAGCAGTTCTTC.